The 23 T cell receptor beta chains listed next were all sequenced from one sample in a study of blood T cell repertoires in COVID-19. The data were produced by immunoSEQ multiplex PCR, yet TCRdb's version contains in-frame clones alone and is incomplete. The top ten hold about 0.26% of the sample, which has approximately 670,000 clones, 80% to 90% seen once. Sequenced input: peripheral blood. The receptors derive from a woman aged 18-29 years with acute or convalescent COVID-19.

CDR3 DNA sequence: TGTGCCAGCAGCCTACACCCAGATACGCAGTATTTT. The encoded protein is CASSLHPDTQYF. The chain is built from TRBV3-1 (or the pseudogene TRBV3-2) and TRBJ2-3; D is unresolved. The CDR3 extends over 12 amino acids. CDR1 is LGHDT and CDR2 is YNNKEL in the germline V gene (reference sequence). Between the trimmed V and J ends, which lost 4 bases and 4 bases, there was a span of 6 bases.

The rearrangement links TRBV28 to TRBJ1-5, with 8 nucleotides matching TRBD1. V shed 9 bases and J 4 bases; nucleotides not matched to a gene: 5. CDR1 and CDR2 from the germline V gene are MDHEN and SYDVKM. The CDR3 is 13 residues long. The CDR3, as DNA: TGTGCCAGTTCGACAGGGGCTAATCAGCCCCAGCATTTT. This codes for CASSTGANQPQHF.

This clone showed up just once. The chain joins TRBV27 to TRBJ2-3; TRBD1 agrees at 9 bases. There are 14 residues in the CDR3. CDR1 is MNHEY and CDR2 is SMNVEV in the germline V gene (reference sequence). Trimming removed 7 bases from V and 4 bases from J; junction bases left unmatched: 6. CDR3 sequence reads: CASNPRDRADTQYF. The CDR3 DNA follows: TGTGCCAGCAACCCCCGGGACAGGGCAGATACGCAGTATTTT.

V gene TRBV2 combines with J gene TRBJ1-6, with D perhaps matching TRBD1 (6 bases). The length of the CDR3 is 14 residues. The ends were cut back, 4 bases at V and 10 bases at J, with 14 bases in the middle. In germline, CDR1 is SNHLY, CDR2 FYNNEI. CDR3 residues: CASSVSGERSPLHF. The CDR3 nucleotides read TGTGCCAGCAGTGTTTCAGGGGAGAGATCACCCCTCCACTTT.

This clone was seen a few times. The V call is TRBV4-2, the J call TRBJ2-1; 10 bases align to TRBD1. This CDR3 is 16 amino acids long. The germline gives CDR1 LGHNA, CDR2 YNFKEQ. V lost 2 bases to trimming and J lost 14 bases; unmatched junction nucleotides: 15. The CDR3 loop is CASSQSDRGNFHTEFF. In DNA, the CDR3 is TGTGCCAGCAGCCAATCGGACAGGGGGAATTTCCACACGGAGTTCTTC.

This chain joins TRBV2 and TRBJ2-3, with D perhaps TRBD2 (6 bases). The V gene lost 6 bases and the J gene lost 4 bases, with 14 bases spanning the gap. The CDR3 is 14 residues long. Germline CDR1 and CDR2: SNHLY and FYNNEI. The CDR3 reads CASRKEGQADTQYF. CDR3 nucleotide sequence: TGTGCCAGCAGGAAGGAGGGGCAGGCAGATACGCAGTATTTT.

V gene TRBV15 combines with J gene TRBJ2-3; 8 positions match TRBD1. Per germline, CDR1 LNHNV and CDR2 YYDKDF (reference sequence). The CDR3 is 17 residues long. V lost 0 bases, J lost 0 bases, and 5 bases stayed unmatched. The CDR3 nucleotides are TGTGCCACCAGCAGAGATCTGGGACAGGTTAGCACAGATACGCAGTATTTT. Translated, it gives CATSRDLGQVSTDTQYF.

This chain links TRBV9 with TRBJ2-7; D call uncertain. This CDR3 is built from 14 residues. V was cut by 1 base and J by 2 bases, with 10 bases left in between. Per the germline V gene, CDR1 is SGDLS and CDR2 is YYNGEE. CDR3 sequence (DNA): TGTGCCAGCAGCGTACGCCTAGATCCCTACGAGCAGTACTTC. The encoded protein is CASSVRLDPYEQYF.

The chain has TRBV6-5 and TRBJ2-7, with 11 bases fitting TRBD1. Germline loops: CDR1 MNHEY, CDR2 SVGAGI. The CDR3 consists of 13 residues. V lost 4 bases and J lost 5; bases outside the gene matches: 1. The CDR3 region is CASSWTGGDEQYF. CDR3 in DNA: TGTGCCAGCAGTTGGACAGGGGGCGACGAGCAGTACTTC.

V is TRBV2 and J is TRBJ1-3; D is uncertain. This CDR3 has 14 amino acids. V gave up 5 bases and J gave up 2 bases, with 10 bases separating them. Germline lookup yields CDR1 SNHLY and CDR2 FYNNEI. CDR3 DNA: TGTGCCAGCAGTTCCAAGTTAGCTGGAAACACCATATATTTT. Translation gives CASSSKLAGNTIYF.

This clone has just a few counts. The chain carries TRBV7-9 and TRBJ1-2, with D possibly being TRBD1 (6 bases). Germline-derived CDR1 and CDR2 are SEHNR and FQNEAQ (reference sequence). The CDR3 covers 13 residues. V dropped 3 bases and J dropped 7 bases, with 12 bases sitting between them. The CDR3 sequence: CASSLGAKGGYTF. DNA of the CDR3: TGTGCCAGCAGCTTGGGGGCGAAAGGTGGCTACACCTTC.

The chain combines TRBV7-3 with TRBJ2-7; 7 bases are shared with TRBD2. V shed 1 base and J 1 base; nucleotides not matched to a gene: 4. Germline CDR1 reads SGHTA; CDR2 reads FQGTGA. The CDR3 has 15 amino acids. The CDR3 nucleotides read TGTGCCAGCAGCTTAAATTCGGGGGGATCCTACGAGCAGTACTTC. Encoded protein: CASSLNSGGSYEQYF.

The gene calls are TRBV7-2 and TRBJ2-7, with 8 bases aligning to TRBD1. Germline-derived CDR1 and CDR2 are SGHTA and FQGNSA. Germline trimming cut 5 bases from V and 4 bases from J; bases unmatched to any gene: 7. There are 14 residues in the CDR3. CDR3 loop: CASSPDRGLYEQYF. CDR3 bases: TGTGCCAGCAGCCCCGACAGGGGTCTGTACGAGCAGTACTTC.

This chain joins TRBV30 and TRBJ1-1, with D perhaps matching TRBD1 (6 bases). Germline V lookup: CDR1 GTSNPN, CDR2 SVGIG (reference sequence). V shed 5 bases and J shed 4 bases, with 11 bases lying between them. The CDR3 is made up of 12 amino acids. The CDR3 sequence is CAWLGAGTEAFF. In DNA form, the CDR3 reads TGTGCCTGGCTGGGGGCGGGCACTGAAGCTTTCTTT. Full variable domain (rest looked up from reference TRBV30 and TRBJ1-1): SQTIHQWPATLVQPVGSPLSLECTVEGTSNPNLYWYRQAAGRGLQLLFYSVGIGQISSEVPQNLSASRPQDRQFILSSKKLLLSDSGFYLCAWLGAGTEAFFGQGTRLTVV.

This clone was seen a single time. The gene calls are TRBV6-4 and TRBJ2-3, with D hard to call. Germline V gene sequence: CDR1 MRHNA, CDR2 SNTAGT. This CDR3 is 13 amino acids long. Trimming took off 3 bases at V and 6 bases at J, with 10 bases between the two ends. CDR3 coding DNA: TGTGCCAGCAGTGATACAGCTGAGGATACGCAGTATTTT. The encoded protein is CASSDTAEDTQYF.

The CDR3 sequence is CASSVTGTLRYGYTF. Here the CDR3 DNA reads TGCGCCAGCAGCGTGACAGGGACGCTGAGGTATGGCTACACCTTC. V and J are TRBV5-1 and TRBJ1-2; TRBD1 matches 7 bases. Germline V gives CDR1 SGHRS, CDR2 YFSETQ. Losses at the gene ends were 4 bases for V and 5 bases for J; bases not matched to a gene: 11. The CDR3 runs 15 residues.

The rearrangement uses TRBV5-6 and TRBJ1-2; 8 bases fit TRBD1. The germline CDR1 and CDR2 sequences are SGHDT and YYEEEE. Trimming cost V 0 bases and J 4 bases; bases outside gene matches: 5. CDR3 length: 15 amino acids. The CDR3 loop is CASSLDDRGGYGYTF. The DNA of the CDR3 is TGTGCCAGCAGCTTGGACGACAGGGGAGGCTATGGCTACACCTTC.

The gene calls are TRBV5-5 and TRBJ2-3; a possible D gene is TRBD2 (6 bases). The CDR3 covers 18 residues. The V and J ends lost 0 bases and 6 bases respectively, with 23 bases between them. Germline V gene data show CDR1 as SGHKS and CDR2 as YYEKEE (reference sequence). The CDR3 spells CASSLASRGRGNGDTQYF. CDR3 in DNA: TGTGCCAGCAGCTTGGCCTCCCGGGGCCGGGGGAATGGCGATACGCAGTATTTT.

Written as DNA, the CDR3 is TGTGCCAGCAGCTTAGTAGACAATGAGCAGTTCTTC. This codes for CASSLVDNEQFF. The chain carries TRBV7-6 and TRBJ2-1; D gene ambiguous. Trimming took off 1 base at V and 5 bases at J, with 3 bases between the two ends. The germline gives CDR1 SGHVS, CDR2 FNYEAQ. This CDR3 has 12 residues.

The chain is built from TRBV19 and TRBJ1-5, with 9 positions matching TRBD1. CDR3 length equals 18 residues. Germline lookup yields CDR1 LNHDA and CDR2 SQIVND (reference sequence). V gave up 5 bases and J gave up 0 bases; unmatched junction bases: 11. CDR3 residues: CASSLRTGVGYSNQPQHF. The DNA of the CDR3 is TGTGCCAGTAGTCTTCGGACAGGGGTGGGATATAGCAATCAGCCCCAGCATTTT.

This chain connects TRBV6-5 to TRBJ2-7; D remains ambiguous. Germline-derived CDR1 and CDR2 are MNHEY and SVGAGI. The CDR3 sequence is 13 residues long. Trimming removed 6 bases from V and 9 bases from J, with 18 bases in between. The CDR3 loop reads CASSSSLGGAQYF. CDR3 bases: TGTGCCAGCAGCTCTTCCCTAGGCGGTGCGCAGTACTTC.

The V gene is TRBV5-1, the J gene TRBJ1-3; D might be TRBD1 (5 bases). The CDR3 covers 15 residues. Trimming took 4 bases from V and 6 from J, leaving 17 bases between them. Germline lookup yields CDR1 SGHRS and CDR2 YFSETQ. The CDR3: CASSPIGGNENTIYF. Written as DNA, the CDR3 is TGCGCCAGCAGCCCTATTGGGGGGAATGAAAACACCATATATTTT.

V is TRBV11-2 and J is TRBJ1-2; TRBD1 matches 8 bases. V lost 8 bases, J lost 8 bases, and 16 bases stayed unmatched. This CDR3 has 15 residues. Germline V gives CDR1 SGHAT, CDR2 FQNNGV. DNA for the CDR3: TGTGCCAGCGGGCTCAGGGCCCAGGGGGCGAGGGGCTACACCTTC. It is translated as CASGLRAQGARGYTF.